Below, one TCR beta chain is given with its context. A junction end diverges from the germline sequence, so it may reflect a read error. Study processing details: How many nucleated cells were present was estimated from reference gene primer amplification. Sequenced by immunoSEQ multiplex PCR; TCRdb stores in-frame clones only, minus some. That table supplies the V and J calls and clone size; D and trimming were determined from the DNA. The sample records a few hundred thousand clones, about nine tenths being singletons. The entry originates in a study of blood T cell repertoires in COVID-19. For the study at large: T cells, B-cell-depleted T cells, or PBMCs provided the cDNA or gDNA that served as material.

Germline CDR1 is SGHVS and CDR2 is FQNEAQ. CDR3 length: 15 amino acids. Participants' reported clinical history set cohort assignment. Among Cohort 3 donors, those recovered had two negative PCRs, clearance, or symptom resolution. J is TRBJ2-1 and V is TRBV7-8; TRBD1 matches 10 bases. Sequenced input: PBMCs or T cells enriched from blood (not recorded which). The receptor was isolated from a woman in her late teens or twenties who had recovered from COVID-19. CDR3 bases: TGTGCCAGCAGCCTAGCCGGGACAGGGGACAATGAGCAGTTCTTC. As protein: CASSLAGTGDNEQFF.